Described below is a single T cell receptor (beta chain) sequence and its context. Its target is not known. Sequenced by immunoSEQ multiplex PCR; TCRdb stores in-frame clones only, minus some. The sample shows 2 million to 3 million clones, roughly 93% of them seen only once. Free of recent acute infections or vaccinations, the donors were healthy HIV-negative adults. Trimming removed 2 bases from V and 7 bases from J; junction bases left unmatched: 9. The CDR3 runs to 15 residues. CDR1 is SQVTM, CDR2 ANQGSEA, per germline. The data belong to a study of shared clonotypes between healthy human individuals. Across the whole study: The composition of the donors was two women and a few men aged 18 to 49. Regarding the study as a whole: Naive subsets usually exceeded memory subsets in estimated richness.

The sequencing input was naive CD4+ T cells from PBMCs. Noted subset: CD45RA+ positively selected. J is TRBJ1-2 and V is TRBV29-1, with 11 bases identical to TRBD1. The sequence was collected from a man aged 18 to 30 in good health. Some clones in this sample may be carry-over from other donors' samples. This chain's CDR3 is CSVERSRTGGSGYTF. CDR3 in DNA: TGCAGCGTTGAACGGTCCCGGACAGGGGGCTCTGGCTACACCTTC.